This TCR beta chain appears in the sequencing data of a study of metastatic and nonmetastatic thyroid tumors. At the level of the study: Samples came from malignant and benign thyroid patients, and repertoires were compared across blood and tumor or nodule tissue. The study's findings and limits: For both blood and tumor, malignant thyroid tumors reportedly showed significantly higher TCR beta diversity than benign nodules did.

Not a single patient had been given any form of treatment at any point before undergoing thyroid surgery. TCRdb re-called the PCR reads via MiXCR. The table includes approximately 11,000 clones, about 27% detected once. The CDR3 sequence is 14 residues long. V was clipped by 1 base and J by 2 bases, with 9 bases between them. The V gene's germline CDR1 is MGHRA and CDR2 YSYEKL. About this clone itself: No antigen is known for it.

Sequencing was performed on adjacent normal tissue. The chain employs TRBV4-1 and TRBJ2-7, with D uncertain. The TCR originated in a male donor with papillary thyroid cancer or a benign thyroid nodule (not recorded which). Some clones in this sample may be carry-over from other donors' samples. Here the CDR3 DNA reads TGCGCCAGCAGCCAAGCCCAAGGACCCTACGAGCAGTACTTC. Its translation is CASSQAQGPYEQYF.